This T cell receptor (beta chain) was identified in a study of Graves' ophthalmopathy and Graves' hyperthyroidism. General study findings and limits: Blood contained most expanded thyroid clonotypes exceeding 0.001 frequency. For separating ophthalmopathy from stable hyperthyroidism, a 13-signature model gave 87.88% sensitivity and 81.08% specificity.

This clonotype was counted a few times. The antigen is not known. It was on clinical symptoms, serum thyroxine, TRAb, thyroid ultrasound and orbital computed tomography that diagnosis relied. J was trimmed by 7 bases and V by 4 bases; bases with no gene match: 5. This CDR3 has 13 amino acids. The germline CDR1 and CDR2 sequences are SGHRS and YFSETQ. RNA transcripts yielded amplified TCR beta CDR3 regions. First-round RT-PCR employed HTBI primers, with a second-round multiplex PCR after it. One entry per CDR3 protein results from TCRdb running MiXCR on the multiplex PCR reads. Among about 1.2 million distinct CDR3 sequences, 35% to 45% were seen once, and the ten largest hold roughly 11%.

The sequenced sample consisted of peripheral blood or thyroid tissue (not recorded which). This receptor was obtained from an adult man with Graves' hyperthyroidism. The V gene is TRBV5-1, the J gene TRBJ1-1, with 9 bases identical to TRBD1. The CDR3 DNA sequence: TGCGCCAGCAGCCCCGGACAGGGGCTTGAAGCTTTCTTT. Translation: CASSPGQGLEAFF.